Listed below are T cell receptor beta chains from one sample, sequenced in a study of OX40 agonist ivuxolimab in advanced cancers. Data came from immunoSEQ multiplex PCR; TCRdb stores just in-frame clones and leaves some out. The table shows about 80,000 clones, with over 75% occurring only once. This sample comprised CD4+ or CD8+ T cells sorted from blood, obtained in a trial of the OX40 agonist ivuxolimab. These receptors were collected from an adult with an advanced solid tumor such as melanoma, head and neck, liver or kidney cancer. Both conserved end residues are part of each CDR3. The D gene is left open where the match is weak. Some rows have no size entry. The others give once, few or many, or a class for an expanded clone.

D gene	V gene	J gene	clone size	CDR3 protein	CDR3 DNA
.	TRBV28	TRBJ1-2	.	CASSLLRASGYTF	TGTGCCAGCAGTTTACTGCGGGCCTCCGGCTACACCTTC
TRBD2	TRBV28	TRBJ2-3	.	CASSLMRGGPTDTQYF	TGTGCCAGCAGTTTAATGCGGGGGGGCCCCACAGATACGCAGTATTTT
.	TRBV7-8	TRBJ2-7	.	CASSLAGGNREQYF	TGTGCCAGCAGCTTAGCGGGAGGAAATCGGGAGCAGTACTTC
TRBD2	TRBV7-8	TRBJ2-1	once	CASSGGSGSYNEQFF	TGTGCCAGCAGCGGCGGGAGCGGGAGCTACAATGAGCAGTTCTTC
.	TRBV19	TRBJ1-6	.	CASSTGTPRNSPLHF	TGTGCCAGTAGTACCGGGACACCTAGGAATTCACCCCTCCACTTT
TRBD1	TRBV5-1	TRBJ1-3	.	CASSLVGQGFGNTIYF	TGCGCCAGCAGCTTGGTTGGACAGGGGTTTGGAAACACCATATATTTT
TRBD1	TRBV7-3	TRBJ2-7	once	CASSSRDRPPYEQYF	TGTGCCAGCAGCTCCCGGGACAGGCCGCCCTACGAGCAGTACTTC
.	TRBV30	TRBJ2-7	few	CAWSLGNGYEQYF	TGTGCCTGGAGTCTAGGTAACGGGTACGAGCAGTACTTC
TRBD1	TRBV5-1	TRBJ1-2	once	CASSFDSTGLNYGYTF	TGCGCCAGCAGCTTTGATTCGACAGGGCTTAACTATGGCTACACCTTC
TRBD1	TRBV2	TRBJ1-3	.	CASRQTGTGNTIYF	TGTGCCAGCAGACAGACAGGGACTGGAAACACCATATATTTT
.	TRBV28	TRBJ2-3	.	CASSLVGDTQYF	TGTGCCAGCAGTCTTGTTGGGGATACGCAGTATTTT
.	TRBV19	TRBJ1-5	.	CASRTEGFNQPQHF	TGTGCCAGTCGAACAGAAGGATTCAATCAGCCCCAGCATTTT
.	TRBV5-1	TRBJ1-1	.	CASSLGSGRGNTEAFF	TGCGCCAGCAGCTTGGGGTCAGGGAGGGGAAACACTGAAGCTTTCTTT
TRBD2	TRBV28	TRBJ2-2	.	CASSLSGRGTGELFF	TGTGCCAGCAGTCTTAGCGGGAGAGGTACCGGGGAGCTGTTTTTT
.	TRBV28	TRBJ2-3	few	CASSFFSQDTQYF	TGTGCCAGCAGTTTCTTTTCTCAGGATACGCAGTATTTT
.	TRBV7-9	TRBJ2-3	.	CASSLHEADTQYF	TGTGCCAGCAGCCTACACGAAGCAGATACGCAGTATTTT
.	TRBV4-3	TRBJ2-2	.	CASSQEPSGSNTGELFF	TGCGCCAGCAGCCAAGAACCGAGCGGGTCGAACACCGGGGAGCTGTTTTTT
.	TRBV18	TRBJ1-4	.	CASSPRQAQNEKLFF	TGTGCCAGCTCACCACGGCAGGCCCAAAATGAAAAACTGTTTTTT
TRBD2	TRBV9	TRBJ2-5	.	CASSVGGTSGFQETQYF	TGTGCCAGCAGCGTAGGGGGGACTAGCGGGTTCCAAGAGACCCAGTACTTC
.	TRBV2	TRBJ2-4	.	CASGSWVPTANIQYF	TGTGCCAGCGGTTCATGGGTACCCACGGCCAACATTCAGTACTTC
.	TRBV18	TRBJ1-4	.	CASSPPVPVGEKLFF	TGTGCCAGCTCACCACCGGTACCGGTGGGTGAAAAACTGTTTTTT
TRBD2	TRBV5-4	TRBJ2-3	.	CASSGTRNTDTQYF	TGTGCCAGCTCCGGGACTAGGAACACAGATACGCAGTATTTT
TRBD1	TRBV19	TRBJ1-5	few	CASTDRGWLNQPQHF	TGTGCCAGTACGGACAGGGGGTGGCTCAATCAGCCCCAGCATTTT
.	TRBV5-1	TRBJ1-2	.	CASSFGDSSYGYTF	TGCGCCAGCAGCTTCGGAGACAGTTCTTATGGCTACACCTTC
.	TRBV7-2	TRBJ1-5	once	CASSASRGNQPQHF	TGTGCCAGCAGCGCGAGTAGGGGCAATCAGCCCCAGCATTTT
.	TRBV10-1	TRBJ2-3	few	CASSDSTDTQYF	TGCGCCAGCAGTGATAGCACAGATACGCAGTATTTT